These T cell receptor beta chains were read from a single sample in a study of blood T cell repertoires in COVID-19. Sequencing was performed with immunoSEQ multiplex PCR; in TCRdb, only in-frame clones are kept and a portion is missing. Among 150,000 to 200,000 clones listed, more than 75% were seen once. The sample consisted of PBMCs or T cells enriched from blood (not recorded which). All receptors derive from a woman aged 45-65 years with acute COVID-19. CDR3s include the opening cysteine and the closing phenylalanine or tryptophan. D genes are given only for firm matches. For some rows the clone size is stated as once, few or many, or as a class when expanded; others skip it.

>TRBJ2-1|TRBV9|.|TRBD2
TGTGCCAGCAGCGTAGAGGGCGGGGGGACCTACAATGAGCAGTTCTTC
CASSVEGGGTYNEQFF
>TRBJ2-1|TRBV19|.|.
TGTGCCAGTAGTATACCCGGGACAGGAGCGGGGGAGCAGTTCTTC
CASSIPGTGAGEQFF
>TRBJ2-1|TRBV5-1|.|TRBD2
TGCGCCAGCAGCACCGGACTAGCGGGAAATGAGCAGTTCTTC
CASSTGLAGNEQFF
>TRBJ1-1|TRBV21-1|.|.
TGTGCCAGCAGCAAAGTGTGGAAAGGGGCGAAAAGGGCACCCATGTACACTGAAGCTTTCTTT
CASSKVWKGAKRAPMYTEAFF
>TRBJ1-6|TRBV5-5|.|.
TGTGCCAGCAGCTTACAGGTCGGCTCCTATAATTCACCCCTCCACTTT
CASSLQVGSYNSPLHF
>TRBJ1-1|TRBV6-6|once|TRBD1
TGTGCCAGCAGTGGGGACAGGGATTACACTGAAGCTTTCTTT
CASSGDRDYTEAFF
>TRBJ1-6|TRBV15|.|.
TGTGCCACCAGCGAGAGGAATTCACCCCTCCACTTT
CATSERNSPLHF
>TRBJ2-5|TRBV10-1|.|.
TGCGCCAGCAGCCCCGGCCAGGGTTCGGGGACCCAGTACTTC
CASSPGQGSGTQYF
>TRBJ2-2|TRBV7-9|.|.
TGTGCCAGCAGCTTAATCGTACAGGGGGAGCTGTTTTTT
CASSLIVQGELFF
>TRBJ1-2|TRBV3-1/TRBV3-2|.|TRBD1
TGTGCCAGCAGCCAGAGGGACAGGGATTGGTATGGCTACACCTTC
CASSQRDRDWYGYTF
>TRBJ2-1|TRBV19|.|TRBD2
TGTGCCAGTAGTATAACTAGCGGGGGCGATGAGCAGTTCTTC
CASSITSGGDEQFF
>TRBJ2-1|TRBV7-2|.|.
TGTGCCAGCAGCTCACTAGGAAATGAGCAGTTCTTC
CASSSLGNEQFF
>TRBJ1-5|TRBV18|.|TRBD1
TGTGCCAGCTCATTAACGGACAGGGAAAGTCAGCCCCAGCATTTT
CASSLTDRESQPQHF
>TRBJ2-2|TRBV28|few|.
TGTGCCAGCACACGCGGTCGTAGCACCGGGGAGCTGTTTTTT
CASTRGRSTGELFF
>TRBJ2-5|TRBV5-4|once|TRBD2
TGTGCCAGCAGCTTAGGCGGGGGGGCCTTATGGGAGACCCAGTACTTC
CASSLGGGALWETQYF
>TRBJ1-6|TRBV19|few|TRBD1
TGTGCCAGTAGATTCGGACAGGTTAATTCACCCCTCCACTTT
CASRFGQVNSPLHF
>TRBJ1-1|TRBV27|.|.
TGTGCCAGCAGCCAACAGGAGATGAACACTGAAGCTTTCTTT
CASSQQEMNTEAFF
>TRBJ2-5|TRBV18|.|TRBD1
TGTGCCAGCTCAGGATATACAGGGGGCCAAGAGACCCAGTACTTC
CASSGYTGGQETQYF
>TRBJ2-2|TRBV3-1/TRBV3-2|.|TRBD2
TGTGCCAGCAGCCAAGGATGGCTAGCGGGGAACACCGGGGAGCTGTTTTTT
CASSQGWLAGNTGELFF
>TRBJ1-5|TRBV30|few|.
TGTGCCTGGAGTGTACAGGGCCAGCCCCAGCATTTT
CAWSVQGQPQHF
>TRBJ1-5|TRBV6-5|.|TRBD1
TGTGCCAGCAGTTTATCGTCAGGGGGGACTCAGCCCCAGCATTTT
CASSLSSGGTQPQHF
>TRBJ2-6|TRBV4-3|once|TRBD2
TGCGCCAGCAGCCAAGACCGGGGGGGGTCTGGGGCCAACGTCCTGACTTTC
CASSQDRGGSGANVLTF
>TRBJ2-3|TRBV7-2|few|.
TGTGCCAGCAGCTTAGTTGTCAGGGGCCAAAGTAAGTATTTT
CASSLVVRGQSKYF
>TRBJ1-6|TRBV19|few|TRBD1
TGTGCCAGTAGTCGCCCGACAGGGGTGAATTCACCCCTCCACTTT
CASSRPTGVNSPLHF
>TRBJ1-2|TRBV6-4|.|.
TGTGCCAGCAGTGACTCGGCAGGGGTTGGCTACACCTTC
CASSDSAGVGYTF
>TRBJ1-2|TRBV30|.|TRBD1
TGTGCCTGGAGTGTACGATGGACAGGGGGCTTTAACTATGGCTACACCTTC
CAWSVRWTGGFNYGYTF